This T cell receptor (beta chain) is drawn from a study of T-cell memory formation after mild COVID-19. Looked up from germline, CDR1 is SGHRS and CDR2 is YFSETQ. The CDR3 totals 13 residues. Deletions cut 7 bases from V and 2 bases from J, with 12 bases between. TCRdb processed the 5' RACE reads anew with MiXCR; each CDR3 protein has one entry. The table shows around 310,000 distinct CDR3 sequences, with roughly 20% occurring only once. The origin of this receptor is a man aged 18-30 years who had mild COVID-19 (a few samples of this study predate the infection). Cell type and time point are not known. The material sequenced was PBMCs or a T cell subset sorted from them (not recorded which). The chain carries TRBV5-1 and TRBJ2-5; D not certain. This chain's CDR3 is CASSRTPQETQYF. The CDR3 DNA sequence: TGCGCCAGCTCCAGGACCCCACAAGAGACCCAGTACTTC.